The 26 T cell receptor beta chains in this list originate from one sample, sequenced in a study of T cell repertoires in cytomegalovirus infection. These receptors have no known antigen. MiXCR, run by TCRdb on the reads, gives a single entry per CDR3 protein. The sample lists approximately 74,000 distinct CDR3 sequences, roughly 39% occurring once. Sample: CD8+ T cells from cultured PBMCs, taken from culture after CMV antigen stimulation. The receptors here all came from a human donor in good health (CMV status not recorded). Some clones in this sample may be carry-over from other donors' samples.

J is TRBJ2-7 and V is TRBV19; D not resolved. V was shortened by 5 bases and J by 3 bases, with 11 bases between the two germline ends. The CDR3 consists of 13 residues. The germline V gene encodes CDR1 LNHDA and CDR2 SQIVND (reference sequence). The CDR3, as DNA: TGTGCCAGTAGTGTGGGTGCAGGCTACGAGCAGTACTTC. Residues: CASSVGAGYEQYF.

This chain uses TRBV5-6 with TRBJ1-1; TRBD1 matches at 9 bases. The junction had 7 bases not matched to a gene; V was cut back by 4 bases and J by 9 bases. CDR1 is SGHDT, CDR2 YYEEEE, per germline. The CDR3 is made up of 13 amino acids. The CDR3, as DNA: TGTGCCAGCAGCGCCAACAGGGGGCGTAAAGCTTTCTTT. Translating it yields CASSANRGRKAFF.

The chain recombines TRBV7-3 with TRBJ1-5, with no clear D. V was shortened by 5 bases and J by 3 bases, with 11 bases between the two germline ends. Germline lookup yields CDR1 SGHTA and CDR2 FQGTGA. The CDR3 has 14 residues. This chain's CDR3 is CASSPSEFNQPQHF. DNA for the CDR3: TGTGCCAGCAGCCCGAGTGAATTCAATCAGCCCCAGCATTTT.

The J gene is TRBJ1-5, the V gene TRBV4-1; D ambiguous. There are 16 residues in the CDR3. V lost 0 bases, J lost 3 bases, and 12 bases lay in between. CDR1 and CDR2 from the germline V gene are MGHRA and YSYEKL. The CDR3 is CASSQDVGINNQPQHF. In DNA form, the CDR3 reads TGCGCCAGCAGCCAAGATGTTGGGATAAACAATCAGCCCCAGCATTTT.

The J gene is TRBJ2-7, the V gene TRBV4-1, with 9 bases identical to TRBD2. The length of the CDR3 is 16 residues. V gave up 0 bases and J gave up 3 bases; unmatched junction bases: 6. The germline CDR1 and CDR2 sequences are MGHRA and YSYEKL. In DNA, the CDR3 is TGCGCCAGCAGCCAAGATGTAGCTAGCGGGGACTACGAGCAGTACTTC. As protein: CASSQDVASGDYEQYF.

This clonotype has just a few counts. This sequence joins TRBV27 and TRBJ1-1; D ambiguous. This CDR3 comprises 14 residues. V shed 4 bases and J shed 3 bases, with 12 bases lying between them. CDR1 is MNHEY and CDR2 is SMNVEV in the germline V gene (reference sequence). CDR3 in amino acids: CASSSTEQHTEAFF. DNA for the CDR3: TGTGCCAGCAGTTCCACAGAACAGCACACTGAAGCTTTCTTT.

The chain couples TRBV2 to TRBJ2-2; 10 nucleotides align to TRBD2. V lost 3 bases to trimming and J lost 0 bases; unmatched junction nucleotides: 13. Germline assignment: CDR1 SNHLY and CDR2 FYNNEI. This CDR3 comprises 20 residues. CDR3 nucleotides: TGTGCCAGCAGTGATCCCCTAGCGGGGGAGACGAGGGCGAACACCGGGGAGCTGTTTTTT. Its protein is CASSDPLAGETRANTGELFF.

CDR3 amino acids: CASRERPGLALQETQYF. The CDR3 region has the DNA TGTGCCAGCAGGGAACGACCGGGACTAGCGCTGCAAGAGACCCAGTACTTC. The rearrangement uses TRBV12-3 or TRBV12-4 and TRBJ2-5, with 10 nucleotides matching TRBD2. The CDR3 loop spans 17 amino acids. V trimming: 6 bases; J trimming: 2 bases; junction bases outside the gene matches: 12.

CDR3 coding DNA: TGTGCCAGCAGCCCTCGGGGGGAAATCTACGAGCAGTACTTC. It is translated as CASSPRGEIYEQYF. The chain has TRBV28 and TRBJ2-7; 7 bases fit TRBD2. Looked up from germline, CDR1 is MDHEN and CDR2 is SYDVKM. The length of the CDR3 is 14 residues. J was trimmed by 3 bases and V by 6 bases; bases with no gene match: 8.

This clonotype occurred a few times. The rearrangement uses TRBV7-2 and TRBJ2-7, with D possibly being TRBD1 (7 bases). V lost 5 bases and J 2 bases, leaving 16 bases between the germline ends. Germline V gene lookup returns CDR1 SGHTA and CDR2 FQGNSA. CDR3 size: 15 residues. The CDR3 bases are TGTGCCAGCAGCCCCGACAGGGCGGGGACCTACGAGCAGTACTTC. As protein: CASSPDRAGTYEQYF.

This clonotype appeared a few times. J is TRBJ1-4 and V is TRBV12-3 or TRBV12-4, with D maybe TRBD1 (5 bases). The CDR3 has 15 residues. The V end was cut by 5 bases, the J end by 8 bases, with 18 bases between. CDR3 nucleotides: TGTGCCAGCAGTCCCCCGACGGGGGTTGGAGAAAAACTGTTTTTT. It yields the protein CASSPPTGVGEKLFF.

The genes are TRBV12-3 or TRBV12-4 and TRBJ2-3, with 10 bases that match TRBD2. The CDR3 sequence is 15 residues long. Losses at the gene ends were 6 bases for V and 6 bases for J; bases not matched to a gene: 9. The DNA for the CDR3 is TGTGCCAGCAGACTAGCGGGGTCTTTGATTGATACGCAGTATTTT. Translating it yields CASRLAGSLIDTQYF.

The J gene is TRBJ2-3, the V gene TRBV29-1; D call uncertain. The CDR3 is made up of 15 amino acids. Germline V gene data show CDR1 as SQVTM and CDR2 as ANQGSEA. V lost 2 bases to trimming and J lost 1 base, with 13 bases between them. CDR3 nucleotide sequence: TGCAGCGTTGAAACGTCAGGCTGGGGCACAGATACGCAGTATTTT. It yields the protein CSVETSGWGTDTQYF.

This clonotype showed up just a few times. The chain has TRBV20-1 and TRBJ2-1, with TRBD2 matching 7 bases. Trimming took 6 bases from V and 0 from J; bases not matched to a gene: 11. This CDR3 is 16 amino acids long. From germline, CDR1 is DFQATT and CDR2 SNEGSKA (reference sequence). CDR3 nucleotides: TGCAGTGCCGGAAGCCCTAGCGGCCGCTCCTACAATGAGCAGTTCTTC. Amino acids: CSAGSPSGRSYNEQFF.

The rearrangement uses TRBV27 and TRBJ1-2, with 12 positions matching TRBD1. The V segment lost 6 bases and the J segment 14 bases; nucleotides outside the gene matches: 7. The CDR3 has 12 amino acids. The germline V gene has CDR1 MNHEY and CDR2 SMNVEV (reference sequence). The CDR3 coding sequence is TGTGCCAGCAGGTCCGGGACAGGGGGCCCAACCTTC. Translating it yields CASRSGTGGPTF.

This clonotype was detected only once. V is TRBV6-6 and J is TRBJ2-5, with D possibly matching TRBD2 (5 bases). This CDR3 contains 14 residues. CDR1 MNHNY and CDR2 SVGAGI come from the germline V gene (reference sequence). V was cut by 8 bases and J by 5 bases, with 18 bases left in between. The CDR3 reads CASGVPRGPETQYF. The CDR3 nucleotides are TGTGCCAGCGGAGTCCCCCGCGGGCCGGAGACCCAGTACTTC.

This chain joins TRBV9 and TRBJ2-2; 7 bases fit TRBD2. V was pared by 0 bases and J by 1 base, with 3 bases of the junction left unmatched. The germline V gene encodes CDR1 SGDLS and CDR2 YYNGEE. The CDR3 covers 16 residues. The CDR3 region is CASSVGIAGNTGELFF. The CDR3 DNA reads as TGTGCCAGCAGCGTAGGAATAGCGGGGAACACCGGGGAGCTGTTTTTT.

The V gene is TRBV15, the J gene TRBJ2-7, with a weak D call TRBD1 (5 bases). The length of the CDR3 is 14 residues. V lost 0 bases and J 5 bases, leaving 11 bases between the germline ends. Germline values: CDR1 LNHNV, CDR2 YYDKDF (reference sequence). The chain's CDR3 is CATSRDRALNEQYF. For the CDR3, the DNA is TGTGCCACCAGCAGAGACAGGGCCCTTAACGAGCAGTACTTC.

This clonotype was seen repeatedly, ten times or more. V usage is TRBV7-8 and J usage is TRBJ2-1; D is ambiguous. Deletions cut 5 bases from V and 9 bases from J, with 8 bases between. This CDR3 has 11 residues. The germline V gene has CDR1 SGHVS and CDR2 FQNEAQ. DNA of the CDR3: TGTGCCAGCAGCCCCGCCATTGAGCAGTTCTTC. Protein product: CASSPAIEQFF.

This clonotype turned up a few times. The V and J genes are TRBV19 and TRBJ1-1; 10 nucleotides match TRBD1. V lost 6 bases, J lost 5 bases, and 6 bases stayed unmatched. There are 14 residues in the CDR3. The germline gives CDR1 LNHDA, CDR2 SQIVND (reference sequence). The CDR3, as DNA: TGTGCCAGTAGCAGACAGGGGGCGAGTACTGAAGCTTTCTTT. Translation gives CASSRQGASTEAFF.

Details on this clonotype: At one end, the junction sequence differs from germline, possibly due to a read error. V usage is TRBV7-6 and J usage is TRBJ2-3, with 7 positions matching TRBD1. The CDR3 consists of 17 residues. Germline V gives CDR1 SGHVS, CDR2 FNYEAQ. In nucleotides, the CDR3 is TGTGCTAGCAGCTTATCGAGGGGGCCATCTAGCACAGATACGCAGTATTTT. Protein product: CASSLSRGPSSTDTQYF.

In DNA form, the CDR3 reads TGTGCCAGCAGTTACAACCCTAGAAGCGGGGTGAACAATGAGCAGTTCTTC. It translates to CASSYNPRSGVNNEQFF. The chain has TRBV6-6 and TRBJ2-1; 7 bases match TRBD2. V lost 2 bases and J lost 5; bases outside the gene matches: 12. This CDR3 is 17 amino acids long. Germline CDR1 MNHNY, CDR2 SVGAGI (reference sequence).

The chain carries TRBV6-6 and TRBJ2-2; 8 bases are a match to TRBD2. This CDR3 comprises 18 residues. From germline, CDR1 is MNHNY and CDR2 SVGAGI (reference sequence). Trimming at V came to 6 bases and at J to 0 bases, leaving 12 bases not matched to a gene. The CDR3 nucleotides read TGTGCCAGCAGGATGACTAGCGCGCCATACGCGAACACCGGGGAGCTGTTTTTT. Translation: CASRMTSAPYANTGELFF.

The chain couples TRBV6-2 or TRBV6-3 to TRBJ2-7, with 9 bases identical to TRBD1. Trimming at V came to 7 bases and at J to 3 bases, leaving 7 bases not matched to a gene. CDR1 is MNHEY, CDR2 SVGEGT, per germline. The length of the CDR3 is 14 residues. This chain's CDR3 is CASTSPTGGYEQYF. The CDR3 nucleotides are TGTGCCAGCACTAGTCCGACAGGGGGCTACGAGCAGTACTTC.

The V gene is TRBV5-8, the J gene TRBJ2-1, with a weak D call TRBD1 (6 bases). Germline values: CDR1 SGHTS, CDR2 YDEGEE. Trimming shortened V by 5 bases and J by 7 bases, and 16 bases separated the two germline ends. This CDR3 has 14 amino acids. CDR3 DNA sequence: TGTGCCAGCAGAGGACAGAACTCCTTTAATGAGCAGTTCTTC. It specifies CASRGQNSFNEQFF.

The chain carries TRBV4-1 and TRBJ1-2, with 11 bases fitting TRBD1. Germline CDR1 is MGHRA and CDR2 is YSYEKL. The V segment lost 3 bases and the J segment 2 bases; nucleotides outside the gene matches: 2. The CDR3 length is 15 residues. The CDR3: CASSQGQGDNYGYTF. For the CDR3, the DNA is TGCGCCAGCAGCCAGGGACAGGGGGACAACTATGGCTACACCTTC.